This T cell receptor beta chain is from a study of blood T cell repertoires in COVID-19. Overall study: The United States, Italy and Spain supplied acute and convalescent COVID-19 samples. Sample material is recorded as cDNA or gDNA derived from T cells, B-cell-depleted T cells, or PBMCs.

Unmatched junction bases numbered 13, after V lost 6 bases and J lost 9 bases. This CDR3 is built from 16 residues. Germline CDR1 is LNHDA and CDR2 is SQIVND (reference sequence). In the study's own analysis: Quantification of nucleated cells was approximated via reference gene primer amplification. TCRdb's table, derived via immunoSEQ multiplex PCR, lists solely in-frame clones and lacks some. Clone size and V and J calls were adopted from that table, with D and trimming inferred from the DNA. Among some 130,000 clones, approximately 82% were seen once, and the ten largest hold 9.5% to 10%. The chain joins TRBV19 to TRBJ2-1, with TRBD2 identical over 11 bases. The sequenced sample was peripheral blood. The source of this sequence is a man aged 40-50 years with active or convalescent COVID-19. CDR3 sequence reads: CASRFSGGASAGEQFF. CDR3 sequence (DNA): TGTGCCAGTAGGTTTAGCGGGGGGGCCAGTGCAGGTGAGCAGTTCTTC.